One sample yielded the 8 T cell receptor beta chains listed below, sequenced in a study of CD8 T cell repertoires and HIV-1 epitope variants. Here immunoSEQ multiplex PCR was the method, and the copy in TCRdb shows in-frame clones only, minus some. The sample shows about 5,000 clones, 65% to 75% of them seen only once. These TCRs' antigens remain unknown. Sequencing was carried out using cultured CD8+ T cells derived from PBMCs. Receptor source: a male donor with HIV.

J is TRBJ1-2 and V is TRBV6-5, with a possible D match to TRBD1 (5 bases). CDR3 length: 14 residues. V shed 6 bases and J shed 5 bases, with 16 bases lying between them. Germline V CDR1 and CDR2: MNHEY, SVGAGI. CDR3 nucleotides: TGTGCCAGCAGAGGGACGTCGACTCTTTATGGCTACACCTTC. This codes for CASRGTSTLYGYTF.

This clone has a handful of counts. The gene calls are TRBV28 and TRBJ2-7; 10 nucleotides match TRBD1. CDR1 and CDR2 (germline): MDHEN, SYDVKM. There are 19 residues in the CDR3. The V and J ends lost 6 bases and 6 bases, in that order; junction bases with no gene match: 23. This CDR3 reads CASSYLIFRQGARVGEQYF. CDR3 in DNA: TGTGCCAGCAGCTATCTCATCTTCAGACAGGGGGCTCGTGTAGGCGAGCAGTACTTC.

This clone was seen once. The rearrangement uses TRBV15 and TRBJ2-3; D unclear. The CDR3 is made up of 13 amino acids. Germline values: CDR1 LNHNV, CDR2 YYDKDF (reference sequence). The V end was cut by 0 bases, the J end by 4 bases, with 5 bases between. CDR3 sequence (DNA): TGTGCCACCAGCAGAGATCCCCCAGATACGCAGTATTTT. Protein: CATSRDPPDTQYF.

The chain carries TRBV7-8 and TRBJ2-5; 9 bases agree with TRBD1. The junction had 7 bases not matched to a gene; V was cut back by 4 bases and J by 4 bases. CDR3 length: 15 amino acids. In germline, CDR1 is SGHVS, CDR2 FQNEAQ. DNA for the CDR3: TGTGCCAGCAGCTCCCGGGACAGGGTATTAGAGACCCAGTACTTC. It translates to CASSSRDRVLETQYF. Using reference TRBV7-8 and TRBJ2-5 for the parts outside the CDR3, the full variable domain is GAGVSQSPRYKVAKRGQDVALRCDPISGHVSLFWYQQALGQGPEFLTYFQNEAQLDKSGLPSDRFFAERPEGSVSTLKIQRTQQEDSAVYLCASSSRDRVLETQYFGPGTRLLVL.

This clone was observed a handful of times. This chain connects TRBV7-6 to TRBJ1-1; no clear D gene. CDR1 is SGHVS, CDR2 FNYEAQ, per germline. The length of the CDR3 is 12 residues. With 5 bases removed from V and 5 bases from J, the gap between germline ends came to 9 bases. CDR3 protein: CASSSAGTEAFF. The CDR3, as DNA: TGTGCCAGCAGCAGCGCCGGGACTGAAGCTTTCTTT.

This clone occurred a few times. The V gene is TRBV5-4, the J gene TRBJ1-5; D gene uncertain. V dropped 3 bases and J dropped 4 bases, with 8 bases sitting between them. CDR3 size: 13 residues. Germline CDR1 SGHNT, CDR2 YYREEE (reference sequence). The CDR3 spells CASSSGSNQPQHF. The CDR3 DNA is TGTGCCAGCAGCTCGGGCTCTAATCAGCCCCAGCATTTT. The complete variable domain, with remaining parts taken from reference TRBV5-4 and TRBJ1-5, reads ETGVTQSPTHLIKTRGQQVTLRCSSQSGHNTVSWYQQALGQGPQFIFQYYREEENGRGNFPPRFSGLQFPNYSSELNVNALELDDSALYLCASSSGSNQPQHFGDGTRLSIL.

The chain employs TRBV2 and TRBJ2-1, with 11 bases matching TRBD2. The CDR3 has 14 amino acids. CDR1 is SNHLY and CDR2 is FYNNEI in the germline V gene. The V gene end was trimmed by 8 bases and the J gene end by 10 bases; junction bases not matched to a gene: 10. CDR3 DNA: TGTGCCAGCCGAAGGGGACTAGCGGAAAGAGAGCAGTTCTTC. Translation gives CASRRGLAEREQFF. Combining the CDR3 with reference TRBV2 and TRBJ2-1 gives the whole variable domain EPEVTQTPSHQVTQMGQEVILRCVPISNHLYFYWYRQILGQKVEFLVSFYNNEISEKSEIFDDQFSVERPDGSNFTLKIRSTKLEDSAMYFCASRRGLAEREQFFGPGTRLTVL.

This chain uses TRBV28 with TRBJ1-2; 8 bases agree with TRBD1. After removal of 2 bases from V and 6 bases from J, the junction contained 5 bases not matched to a gene. Germline-derived CDR1 and CDR2 are MDHEN and SYDVKM. The CDR3 covers 14 residues. This CDR3 reads CASSLATGVNGYTF. CDR3 DNA sequence: TGTGCCAGCAGTTTAGCGACAGGGGTCAATGGCTACACCTTC.